This record covers a single TCR beta chain. Its cognate antigen has yet to be identified. No qualities accompany the bases; no much larger clone lies one base away. The source of the sample is a study of shared clonotypes between healthy human individuals (TCRdb year 2020). About the study as a whole: Two women and a few men aged 18 to 49 years were included in the cohort. For each donor, three plates each were used for CD4 naive and CD4 memory, two plates were used for CD8 naive, and one plate was used for CD8 memory. Leukapheresis yielded between about 0.9 and 10 billion PBMCs per donor. The study deeply sequenced blood TCR repertoires of five healthy adults to estimate repertoire size and the extent of clonotype sharing between individuals. To increase sequencing depth and limit assay-specific biases, different laboratories used diverse techniques to prepare libraries and sequence TCR repertoires.

TCR CDR3 regions were amplified from genomic DNA by multiplex PCR using the deep immunoSEQ assay. For each cell subset, the extracted genomic DNA was distributed evenly across all wells of several immunoSEQ 96-well plates, and each plate served as one replicate. For sorted subsets, about 200 ng genomic DNA, equal to about 30,000 T cell genomes, was loaded into each replicate PCR. The purified libraries were quantified using a Qubit 3.0 fluorometer, sized with a Bioanalyzer 2100, and then quantified again using the KAPA Library Quantification kit. Each immunoSEQ 96-well plate was sequenced on its own single-read 150-cycle Illumina NextSeq 550 flow cell. The paper's processing steps were these. The immunoSEQ output contained only junctional sequences without quality scores, so filtering could not match that applied to full-length reads. To assign V/J genes and CDR3, sequences were annotated against IMGT germline references using PyIR, a Python wrapper for IgBLAST v1.9. Reads were filtered out if the reads had weak V/J assignments (E-value above 1e-6), no CDR3, stop codons, out-of-frame junctions, or ambiguous translated residues. V3J clonotypes were defined by identical inferred V gene, J gene, and CDR3 amino acid sequence. Percentage overlap between repertoires was computed as shared unique clonotypes divided by the size of the smaller repertoire. Richness of each repertoire was evaluated using RTK rarefaction, the Chao1 estimator, and Recon v2.1 estimates of unobserved clonotypes. OLGA was used to compute generation probabilities for all TCRbeta clonotypes that the gDNA method yielded from a few donors. TCRdb limited this immuneACCESS table to in-frame rearrangements with V and J called. A share of clones is missing; checked studies link under half to unresolved V genes, and the rest is unexplained. V and J calls and clone size come straight from that table; D and trimming were deduced from the DNA. The sample table holds 2,500,000 or so clones, of which more than 80% were seen once. The ten biggest clones cover about 0.13% of the sample.

V was cut back by 1 base and J by 5 bases, leaving a gap of 12 bases between them. From its cysteine to its phenylalanine, the CDR3 spans 14 amino acids. Kept here is only the CDR3 DNA, which spans 42 bases and is read in frame from base 1. For CDR1 and CDR2, the germline V gene lists SGDLS and YYNGEE. Donors were healthy HIV-negative adults with no recently reported acute infections or vaccinations. Every donor was a Caucasian adult residing in Nashville, Tennessee, USA. CD4+ T cells were enriched through magnetic negative selection, after which naive cells were positively selected on CD45RA and the remaining negative fraction served as the memory subset. Blood was obtained by leukapheresis, after which PBMCs were separated by Ficoll-Histopaque density gradient centrifugation and cryopreserved in liquid nitrogen vapor phase. Analytical flow cytometry was used to check the purity and quantity of each magnetically sorted T cell population. Genomic DNA was isolated from each sorted fraction and quantified by UV absorbance on a Nanodrop 2000c.

General study outcomes and caveats: Even with the large sequencing depth, rarefaction of the sorted-subset datasets indicated that sequencing was incomplete. Across a few donors, about 5% of naive CD4, approximately 3.5% of naive CD8, around 2.5% of memory CD4, and about 0.44% of memory CD8 clonotypes were shared. Larger estimated clonotype richness was generally found for naive subsets than for memory subsets. Sampling was restricted to blood, and TCR repertoires in tissue are likely to differ from TCR repertoires in blood. The small number of donors limited the genetic and exposure-history diversity represented. Higher generation probabilities were observed for clonotypes shared by all four sorted-subset donors than for non-shared clonotypes. Based on pairwise subsampling, the degree of clonotype sharing among donors was expected to be affected by sequencing depth.

The sequence was collected from a man aged 18 to 35 in good health. The rearranged chain carries TRBV9 and TRBJ2-5; TRBD1 is a possible D gene, resting on 6 matching bases. Sample: naive CD4+ T cells sorted from blood. The cell subset or site label here, explained by the study, means: CD45RA+ positively selected. Here is the DNA: TGTGCCAGCAGCGTAAATGCAGGGGTGGAGACCCAGTACTTC. It encodes CASSVNAGVETQYF.